What follows is one TCR beta chain and its context. This specimen belongs to a study of blood T cell repertoires in COVID-19. Produced via immunoSEQ multiplex PCR; TCRdb's table is partial and in-frame only. This sample yields 90,000 to 110,000 clones, of which roughly 79% are seen a single time; roughly 9.4% belongs to the top ten. The V gene's germline CDR1 is MDHEN and CDR2 SYDVKM. This CDR3 has 13 residues. Trimming stripped 7 bases from V and 5 bases from J, with 14 bases between. Material: peripheral blood. The sequence came from a woman between 65 and 79 years old with acute or convalescent COVID-19. The chain employs TRBV28 and TRBJ1-1; D is possibly TRBD1 (5 bases). CDR3 sequence: CASTGIYGTEAFF. As DNA, the CDR3 is TGTGCCAGCACAGGGATTTATGGGACTGAAGCTTTCTTT.